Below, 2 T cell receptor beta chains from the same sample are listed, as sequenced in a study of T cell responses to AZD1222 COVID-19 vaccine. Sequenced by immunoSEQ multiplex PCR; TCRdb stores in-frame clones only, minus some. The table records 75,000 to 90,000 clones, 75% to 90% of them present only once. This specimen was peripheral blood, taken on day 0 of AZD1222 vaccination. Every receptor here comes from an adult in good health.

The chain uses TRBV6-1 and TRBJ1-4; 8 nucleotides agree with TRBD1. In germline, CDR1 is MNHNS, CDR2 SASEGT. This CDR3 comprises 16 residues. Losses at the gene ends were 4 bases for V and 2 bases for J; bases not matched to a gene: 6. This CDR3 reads CASSAQGAGTNEKLFF. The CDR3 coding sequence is TGTGCCAGCAGTGCCCAGGGGGCGGGCACTAATGAAAAACTGTTTTTT.

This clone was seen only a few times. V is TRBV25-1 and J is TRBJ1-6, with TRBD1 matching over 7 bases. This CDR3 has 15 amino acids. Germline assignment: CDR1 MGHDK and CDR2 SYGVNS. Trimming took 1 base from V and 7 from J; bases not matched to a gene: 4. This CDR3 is CASSELQGSNSPLHF. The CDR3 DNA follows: TGTGCCAGCAGTGAATTACAGGGGTCGAATTCACCCCTCCACTTT. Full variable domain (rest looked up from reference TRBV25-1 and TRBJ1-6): EADIYQTPRYLVIGTGKKITLECSQTMGHDKMYWYQQDPGMELHLIHYSYGVNSTEKGDLSSESTVSRIRTEHFPLTLESARPSHTSQYLCASSELQGSNSPLHFGNGTRLTVT.